This entry concerns a single T cell receptor beta chain. This could be a read error, since a much larger clone is one nucleotide away. This likely comes from a read error, as the CDR3 has no conserved phenylalanine or tryptophan at its end. Time point indicated: newly diagnosed GD, antithyroid drugs for less than 3 months. RNA from PBMCs was the source of the TCR library. One endocrinology department in Xi'an, China, was where patients came from. The sample comes from a study of regulatory T cells in long-lasting Graves disease. CDR3-region Arm-PCR and iRepertoire HTBI primers produced the TCR beta libraries. TCRdb itself ran the multiplex PCR reads through MiXCR, one entry per CDR3 protein. The sample lists approximately 540,000 distinct CDR3 sequences, more than 10% occurring once. This CDR3 is 14 amino acids long. The germline gives CDR1 KGHSH, CDR2 LQKENI. The sample also formed part of further work on T cells in Graves' hyperthyroidism and ophthalmopathy.

The TCR originated in a woman younger than 45 with Graves disease. The specimen comprised peripheral blood mononuclear cells (PBMCs), sampled at new diagnosis, from a patient treated with antithyroid drugs. The chain links TRBV18 to TRBJ2-1; a weak D match, TRBD2 (5 bases). The last part of the DNA fits TRBJ2-5 better; the J call may be wrong. The CDR3 region is CASSPEGSPETQYS. DNA of the CDR3: TGTGCCAGCTCACCCGAGGGTTCCCCAGAGACCCAGTACTCC.